This T cell receptor (beta chain) is from a study of Ad26.COV2.S vaccination and SARS-CoV-2 variants. Study-level background: In the study, Ad26.COV2.S was injected intramuscularly once, or twice 56 days apart. General observations from the study: The breadth of spike-specific CD8+ and CD4+ T cell responses after vaccination was reportedly substantial. Non-spike TCR breadth did not differ much between vaccine and placebo recipients.

V lost 6 bases, J lost 4 bases, and 9 bases lay in between. There are 13 residues in the CDR3. Germline V gives CDR1 LGHNA, CDR2 YNFKEQ. Treatment in this sample: over 15 received Ad26.COV2.S at low or high dose, single or two shots; 5 received placebo; per-sample allocation not given. Following the first vaccine or placebo injection, samples were taken on day 63. This Boston cohort included adults aged 18-55 years. TCRdb's copy holds only in-frame clones and misses some; the assay was immunoSEQ multiplex PCR. The repertoire has about 350,000 clones, approximately 90% of them found once; the top ten carry approximately 5%. Of note for this clone: Its antigen is as yet unknown.

This rearrangement joins TRBV4-2 to TRBJ2-2; D not certain. This receptor was identified in a person between 18 and 65 years old who received the Ad26.COV2.S COVID-19 vaccine or a placebo. The sample consisted of peripheral blood, taken in a trial of Ad26.COV2.S vaccine versus placebo. DNA for the CDR3: TGTGCCAGCAGGCAACAGTTCACCGGGGAGCTGTTTTTT. It translates to CASRQQFTGELFF.